The sequence of this T cell receptor beta chain was determined in a study of blood T cell repertoires in COVID-19. This table comes from immunoSEQ multiplex PCR, and its TCRdb copy is limited to in-frame clones, with some not included. The table has 130,000 or so clones, roughly four fifths seen once. A note on this clone: The germline gene is not matched at one end of the junction; a read error may be the cause.

The sequence derives from a man aged 40-50 years with acute COVID-19. The sequenced sample consisted of PBMCs or T cells enriched from blood (not recorded which).

The CDR3: CASSPSGGLSSYNEQFF. The CDR3 DNA follows: TGTGCTAGCAGCCCTAGCGGGGGGCTGAGCTCCTACAATGAGCAGTTCTTC. V is TRBV7-7 and J is TRBJ2-1; 11 bases align to TRBD2. This CDR3 has 17 amino acids. In germline, CDR1 is SSHAT, CDR2 FNYEAQ (reference sequence).